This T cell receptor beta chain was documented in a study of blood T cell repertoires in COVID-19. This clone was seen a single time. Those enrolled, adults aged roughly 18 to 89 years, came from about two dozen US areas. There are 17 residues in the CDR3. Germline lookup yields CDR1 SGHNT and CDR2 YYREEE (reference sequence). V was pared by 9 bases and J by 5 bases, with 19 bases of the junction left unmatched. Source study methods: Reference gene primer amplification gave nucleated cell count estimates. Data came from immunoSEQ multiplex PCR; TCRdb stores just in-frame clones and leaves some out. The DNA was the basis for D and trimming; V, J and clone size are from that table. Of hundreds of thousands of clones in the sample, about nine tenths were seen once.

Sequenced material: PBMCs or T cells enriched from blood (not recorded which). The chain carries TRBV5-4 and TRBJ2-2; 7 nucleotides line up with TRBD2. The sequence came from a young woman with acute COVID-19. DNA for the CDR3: TGTGCCACCGGAATACCAAGAGGTTCGGGAGGTACCGGGGAGCTGTTTTTT. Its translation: CATGIPRGSGGTGELFF.